These T cell receptor beta chains were read from a single sample in a study of identifying expanded T cells in peripheral blood. TCRdb's table, derived via immunoSEQ multiplex PCR, lists solely in-frame clones and lacks some. The sample lists about 90,000 clones, approximately 85% seen once, with around 4.3% in the top ten. Sequenced: blood. The source is a person aged 18 to 69 in good health. Each CDR3 is given with its conserved first and last residue. Each record gives: clone size, D gene, V gene, CDR3 length, J gene, CDR3 DNA, CDR3 protein. A D gene is named only where the DNA matches it firmly. Clone size, where shown, is once, few, many, or a class for clones that have expanded.

size: -; D: -; V: TRBV25-1; length: 12; J: TRBJ1-1; DNA: TGTGCCAGCGGACGGACGGGGACTGAAGCTTTCTTT; CDR3: CASGRTGTEAFF
size: -; D: TRBD2; V: TRBV9; length: 15; J: TRBJ2-5; DNA: TGTGCCAGCAGCGCCCAAGCGGGGGGGCGAGAGACCCAGTACTTC; CDR3: CASSAQAGGRETQYF
size: -; D: -; V: TRBV18; length: 17; J: TRBJ1-5; DNA: TGTGCCAGCTCACCCAAGGCTGGAACAGGGCTAAATCAGCCCCAGCATTTT; CDR3: CASSPKAGTGLNQPQHF
size: -; D: -; V: TRBV19; length: 13; J: TRBJ1-2; DNA: TGTGCCAGTAGTACTTGGACTGCTTATGGCTACACCTTC; CDR3: CASSTWTAYGYTF
size: -; D: -; V: TRBV7-8; length: 14; J: TRBJ1-2; DNA: TGTGCCAGCAGCCCACTCCCGAGGGCCTATGGCTACACCTTC; CDR3: CASSPLPRAYGYTF
size: -; D: TRBD1; V: TRBV7-2; length: 14; J: TRBJ1-6; DNA: TGTGCCAGCAGCTTAGCAGGGGGCAATTCACCCCTCCACTTT; CDR3: CASSLAGGNSPLHF
size: -; D: -; V: TRBV5-1; length: 13; J: TRBJ1-1; DNA: TGCGCCAGCAGCATGACCCCAAACACTGAAGCTTTCTTT; CDR3: CASSMTPNTEAFF
size: -; D: -; V: TRBV7-6; length: 14; J: TRBJ1-2; DNA: TGTGCCAGCAGCACTGTCGCCCAAGCCGGCGGCTACACCTTC; CDR3: CASSTVAQAGGYTF
size: -; D: -; V: TRBV5-1; length: 16; J: TRBJ2-1; DNA: TGCGCCAGCAGCCCCGATAACTCTAGAATGCTTCCGCTTCGGTTCTTC; CDR3: CASSPDNSRMLPLRFF
size: -; D: -; V: TRBV18; length: 15; J: TRBJ2-3; DNA: TGTGCCAGCTCACGGCGGGCTCCACTCGCAGATACGCAGTATTTT; CDR3: CASSRRAPLADTQYF
size: -; D: -; V: TRBV11-3; length: 11; J: TRBJ2-5; DNA: TGTGCCAGCAGCTTAGGAGAGACCCAGTACTTC; CDR3: CASSLGETQYF
size: -; D: -; V: TRBV7-9; length: 12; J: TRBJ1-2; DNA: TGTGCCAGCAGCTTGTCAAACTATGGCTACACCTTC; CDR3: CASSLSNYGYTF
size: medium-sized; D: -; V: TRBV2; length: 14; J: TRBJ1-6; DNA: TGTGCCAGCAGTTCACAGGGCGTAGTCTCACCCCTCCACTTT; CDR3: CASSSQGVVSPLHF
size: -; D: TRBD2; V: TRBV6-6; length: 16; J: TRBJ2-7; DNA: TGTGCCACCTTCGACCCAATCAGCGGGGGGGGCTACGAGCAGTACTTC; CDR3: CATFDPISGGGYEQYF
size: -; D: -; V: TRBV10-3; length: 15; J: TRBJ2-2; DNA: TGTGCCATCAGTGCGGGACTGACTAACACCGGGGAGCTGTTTTTT; CDR3: CAISAGLTNTGELFF
size: -; D: -; V: TRBV5-1; length: 15; J: TRBJ2-3; DNA: TGCGCCAGCAGCTTCAGGGGGGATGTGAGAGATACGCAGTATTTT; CDR3: CASSFRGDVRDTQYF
size: -; D: -; V: TRBV25-1; length: 13; J: TRBJ1-1; DNA: TGTGCCAGCAGGAGAGCCTGGAACACTGAAGCTTTCTTT; CDR3: CASRRAWNTEAFF
size: -; D: -; V: TRBV19; length: 13; J: TRBJ1-2; DNA: TGTGCCAGTACAAGGGATCCAAACTATGGCTACACCTTC; CDR3: CASTRDPNYGYTF
size: -; D: -; V: TRBV7-2; length: 13; J: TRBJ2-7; DNA: TGTGCCAGCAGCTTGAACAGGGTCCACGAGCAGTACTTC; CDR3: CASSLNRVHEQYF
size: -; D: -; V: TRBV5-4; length: 12; J: TRBJ1-1; DNA: TGTGCCAGCAGCTTGAGCAGGACTGAAGCTTTCTTT; CDR3: CASSLSRTEAFF
size: once; D: -; V: TRBV7-8; length: 14; J: TRBJ1-2; DNA: TGTGCCAGCAGCTTAGGTTCAGGGAACTATGGCTACACCTTC; CDR3: CASSLGSGNYGYTF
size: -; D: TRBD2; V: TRBV7-9; length: 15; J: TRBJ2-2; DNA: TGTGCCAGCAGCCGTGGGACTACATTAACCGGGGAGCTGTTTTTT; CDR3: CASSRGTTLTGELFF
size: once; D: -; V: TRBV10-3; length: 14; J: TRBJ2-7; DNA: TGTGCCATCAGTGATCGGGGGGCAAGGGACGAGCAGTACTTC; CDR3: CAISDRGARDEQYF
size: -; D: TRBD1; V: TRBV5-6; length: 17; J: TRBJ2-2; DNA: TGTGCCAGCAGCCCATCCAGACAGGGGGCGAACACCGGGGAGCTGTTTTTT; CDR3: CASSPSRQGANTGELFF
size: -; D: -; V: TRBV13; length: 15; J: TRBJ1-6; DNA: TGTGCCAGCAATAGTCGGACCGATTATAATTCACCCCTCCACTTT; CDR3: CASNSRTDYNSPLHF
size: -; D: -; V: TRBV6-5; length: 15; J: TRBJ1-2; DNA: TGTGCCAGCAGTTCCCCAGGGTTAACTGGGAATGGCTACACCTTC; CDR3: CASSSPGLTGNGYTF
size: -; D: -; V: TRBV18; length: 15; J: TRBJ1-4; DNA: TGTGCCAGCTCACCCGCCCCGAACTCTAATGAAAAACTGTTTTTT; CDR3: CASSPAPNSNEKLFF
size: -; D: TRBD1; V: TRBV9; length: 14; J: TRBJ2-7; DNA: TGTGCCAGCAGCGTAGAAGGGACAGGCTACGAGCAGTACTTC; CDR3: CASSVEGTGYEQYF
size: -; D: TRBD1; V: TRBV6-5; length: 14; J: TRBJ1-5; DNA: TGTGCCAGCAGCTGGGACAGATTAAATCAGCCCCAGCATTTT; CDR3: CASSWDRLNQPQHF
size: few; D: TRBD1; V: TRBV4-3; length: 16; J: TRBJ2-7; DNA: TGCGCCAGCAGCTATTCTGGGACAGGGGAAAGCTACGAGCAGTACTTC; CDR3: CASSYSGTGESYEQYF
size: -; D: -; V: TRBV29-1; length: 12; J: TRBJ2-3; DNA: TGCAGCCTGGGGGCGGGGGCAAATACGCAGTATTTT; CDR3: CSLGAGANTQYF
size: -; D: -; V: TRBV6-5; length: 11; J: TRBJ1-1; DNA: TGTGCCAGCACAGATCCCCCGTTAGCTTTCTTT; CDR3: CASTDPPLAFF
size: -; D: -; V: TRBV6-6; length: 13; J: TRBJ1-1; DNA: TGTGCCAGCAGCCCCTTGGGCGCTACTGAAGCTTTCTTT; CDR3: CASSPLGATEAFF
size: -; D: -; V: TRBV18; length: 13; J: TRBJ2-2; DNA: TGTGCCAGCTCCATGGTCGGGACCGGGGAGCTGTTTTTT; CDR3: CASSMVGTGELFF
size: -; D: -; V: TRBV18; length: 15; J: TRBJ2-7; DNA: TGTGCCAGCTCACCCTTAACCGGGTCCCCCTACGAGCAGTACTTC; CDR3: CASSPLTGSPYEQYF
size: few; D: -; V: TRBV29-1; length: 13; J: TRBJ2-7; DNA: TGCAGCGCAGCTGGGTTCCTCGCGTACGAGCAGTACTTC; CDR3: CSAAGFLAYEQYF
size: once; D: -; V: TRBV29-1; length: 18; J: TRBJ2-6; DNA: TGCAGCGCCAAGATTCGCGGGACGGCCTCCTCTGGGGCCAACGTCCTGACTTTC; CDR3: CSAKIRGTASSGANVLTF
size: -; D: -; V: TRBV6-5; length: 13; J: TRBJ2-7; DNA: TGTGCCAGCGCCACTTCTAGCTCCTACGAGCAGTACTTC; CDR3: CASATSSSYEQYF
size: -; D: -; V: TRBV27; length: 13; J: TRBJ2-7; DNA: TGTGCCAGCAGTTTGGGGCCATTCTACGAGCAGTACTTC; CDR3: CASSLGPFYEQYF
size: -; D: -; V: TRBV7-6; length: 15; J: TRBJ1-1; DNA: TGTGCCAGCAGCTTATATCCTGCCGTGAACACTGAAGCTTTCTTT; CDR3: CASSLYPAVNTEAFF
size: -; D: -; V: TRBV7-2; length: 12; J: TRBJ1-2; DNA: TGTGCCAGCAGCTTTCTGTCTTACGGCTACACCTTC; CDR3: CASSFLSYGYTF
size: -; D: -; V: TRBV9; length: 15; J: TRBJ2-3; DNA: TGTGCCAGCAGCTCCCGCCCCCAGGGCACAGATACGCAGTATTTT; CDR3: CASSSRPQGTDTQYF
size: once; D: -; V: TRBV4-3; length: 15; J: TRBJ2-1; DNA: TGCGCCAGCAGCCAATGGGGGGGCGGAAACAATGAGCAGTTCTTC; CDR3: CASSQWGGGNNEQFF
size: once; D: TRBD2; V: TRBV6-6; length: 13; J: TRBJ2-1; DNA: TGTGCCAGCCGTTTACTAGCGGTCAATGAGCAGTTCTTC; CDR3: CASRLLAVNEQFF
size: few; D: -; V: TRBV7-2; length: 12; J: TRBJ1-2; DNA: TGTGCCAGCAGCTTCCCGGTGGAGGGCTACACCTTC; CDR3: CASSFPVEGYTF
size: -; D: TRBD1; V: TRBV19; length: 16; J: TRBJ2-6; DNA: TGTGCCAGTAAGGTGGGACAGTACTCTGGGGCCAACGTCCTGACTTTC; CDR3: CASKVGQYSGANVLTF
size: -; D: TRBD1; V: TRBV6-1; length: 15; J: TRBJ1-5; DNA: TGTGCCACCGGCTTTTACGGACAGGCTCATCAGCCCCAGCATTTT; CDR3: CATGFYGQAHQPQHF
size: -; D: -; V: TRBV11-3; length: 13; J: TRBJ2-1; DNA: TGTGCCAGCAGCTTAGATGTGGGCAGGGAGCAGTTCTTC; CDR3: CASSLDVGREQFF